This TCR beta chain was documented in a study of long-term antiretroviral therapy in people with HIV. Study outcomes and limitations: HIV repertoires had narrower CDR3 length ranges than controls. Clones expanded before ART dominated the repertoire at all time points.

It was version v3.0 of the immunoSEQ assay that was run at survey level. Profiling relied on immunoSEQ multiplex PCR, and the TCRdb table lists in-frame clones only, not all of them. The table records 20,000 or so clones, 87% of them present only once. This clone showed up just once. Its antigen remains unknown. Germline V lookup: CDR1 SGDLS, CDR2 YYNGEE. Unmatched junction bases numbered 7, after V lost 0 bases and J lost 7 bases. The CDR3 runs 15 residues. This clonotype was obtained from a man in his late teens or twenties with HIV. The sample was unsorted PBMCs, taken 2.1 years after starting antiretroviral therapy. This chain links TRBV9 with TRBJ1-5, with 7 positions matching TRBD1. CDR3 region: CASSVEGGAGQPQHF. The CDR3 DNA reads TGTGCCAGCAGCGTAGAAGGGGGCGCAGGGCAGCCCCAGCATTTT.